Detailed here is one T cell receptor beta chain. The sample comes from a study of CD8 T cells in Susac syndrome. About 0.5 to 1 ug RNA was reverse transcribed with random hexamers. TCRdb reanalysed the immunoSEQ multiplex PCR reads using MiXCR and keeps one entry per CDR3 protein. The sample has over 200,000 distinct CDR3 sequences; 95% are singletons. TCR beta sequences were obtained from blood CD8+ and CD4+ T cells. The CDR3 length is 13 residues. Trimming pared 8 bases from V and 10 bases from J, leaving 18 bases between. Sequenced: CD4+ T cells from PBMCs. This chain uses TRBV12-3 or TRBV12-4 with TRBJ2-1; weak D call: TRBD2 (6 bases). This receptor was taken from a human donor with multiple sclerosis. The CDR3 sequence: CASALSRDSEQFF. CDR3 nucleotides: TGTGCCAGCGCCCTTTCCCGGGACTCCGAGCAGTTCTTC.